What follows is one T cell receptor (beta chain) and its context. Its antigen is still unknown. The data were taken from a study of PD-L1 blockade in urothelial cancer. Across the whole study: Males with bladder-origin urothelial cancer constituted about 85% of the 29 patients. Analysis of blood occurred 3 weeks (second dose) and 6 weeks after treatment start. T cells were recovered from blood samples at a median of 141,255. Study-wide results and limits: At 3 weeks on treatment, tumor-associated clones expanded more with durable benefit.

Germline assignment: CDR1 LNHDA and CDR2 SQIVND (reference sequence). Trimming took 3 bases from V and 6 from J; bases not matched to a gene: 4. This CDR3 is built from 15 residues. Method: immunoSEQ multiplex PCR; TCRdb's copy keeps in-frame clones and lacks some. The table shows 13,000 to 15,000 clones, with 70% to 90% occurring only once. Sequencing was performed on PBMCs, taken around atezolizumab (anti-PD-L1) treatment. This chain links TRBV19 with TRBJ1-5, with 11 bases that match TRBD1. The clonotype was recovered from a man aged 65-85 years with urothelial cancer. The CDR3 protein is CASSIAGQGGQPQHF. The CDR3 nucleotides are TGTGCCAGTAGTATCGCGGGACAGGGGGGTCAGCCCCAGCATTTT.